The 11 T cell receptor beta chains below come from one sample, sequenced in a study of blood T cell repertoires in COVID-19. Clones were sequenced by immunoSEQ multiplex PCR, and TCRdb holds only the in-frame ones, with some missing. The sample yields nearly 80,000 clones, about nine tenths seen once. Sequencing was performed on peripheral blood. The receptors were sampled from a woman aged 80 or over with acute or convalescent COVID-19.

This clone occurred once. The chain combines TRBV6-6 with TRBJ2-7; TRBD2 matches 11 bases. The CDR3 has 16 residues. With V trimmed by 6 bases and J by 1 base, 8 bases remained unmatched. Per the germline V gene, CDR1 is MNHNY and CDR2 is SVGAGI (reference sequence). This CDR3 is CASRGGGTSGSYEQYF. As DNA, the CDR3 is TGTGCCAGCAGGGGGGGAGGGACTAGCGGTTCCTACGAGCAGTACTTC.

The chain is built from TRBV7-6 and TRBJ1-6, with 7 bases matching TRBD1. The germline V gene has CDR1 SGHVS and CDR2 FNYEAQ. The CDR3 covers 13 residues. The V and J ends lost 6 bases and 9 bases, in that order; junction bases with no gene match: 5. CDR3 loop: CASSGQDGSPLHF. The CDR3 region has the DNA TGTGCCAGCAGTGGACAGGACGGTTCACCCCTCCACTTT. The variable domain in full, completed from reference TRBV7-6 and TRBJ1-6, reads GAGVSQSPRYKVTKRGQDVALRCDPISGHVSLYWYRQALGQGPEFLTYFNYEAQQDKSGLPNDRFSAERPEGSISTLTIQRTEQRDSAMYRCASSGQDGSPLHFGNGTRLTVT.

The rearrangement joins TRBV7-9 to TRBJ2-7, with D perhaps matching TRBD2 (6 bases). V was cut by 4 bases and J by 4 bases, with 14 bases left in between. The CDR3 runs 14 residues. Germline lookup yields CDR1 SEHNR and CDR2 FQNEAQ (reference sequence). The chain's CDR3 is CASSSMSGGYEQYF. Written as DNA, the CDR3 is TGTGCCAGCAGCTCCATGTCCGGAGGGTACGAGCAGTACTTC.

This chain links TRBV6-2 or TRBV6-3 with TRBJ2-1; 12 bases match TRBD2. CDR1 is MNHEY and CDR2 is SVGEGT in the germline V gene. V shed 0 bases, J shed 8 bases, and the junction held 8 bases outside the gene matches. The CDR3 runs to 17 residues. The CDR3 is CASSYSRRLAGGDEQFF. The CDR3 DNA is TGTGCCAGCAGTTACTCGCGTCGGCTAGCGGGAGGGGATGAGCAGTTCTTC.

The J gene is TRBJ1-2, the V gene TRBV29-1, with 7 bases that match TRBD1. V shed 5 bases and J 4 bases; nucleotides not matched to a gene: 7. This CDR3 contains 13 residues. Germline CDR1 SQVTM, CDR2 ANQGSEA. The CDR3 spells CSVLDRAGYGYTF. Here the CDR3 DNA reads TGCAGCGTTCTCGACAGGGCCGGCTATGGCTACACCTTC.

This clone has a handful of counts. The chain is built from TRBV10-1 and TRBJ2-2; TRBD1 aligns across 7 bases. With 4 bases clipped from V and 3 bases from J, the junction kept 2 bases outside the gene matches. The CDR3 length is 14 residues. From germline, CDR1 is WNHNN and CDR2 SYGVQD (reference sequence). The CDR3 loop reads CASSGQGDTGELFF. The CDR3 DNA reads TGCGCCAGCAGTGGACAGGGTGACACCGGGGAGCTGTTTTTT.

The CDR3 protein is CASSRRESYEQFF. CDR3 sequence (DNA): TGTGCCAGCAGCCGAAGGGAGTCATATGAGCAGTTCTTC. The chain is built from TRBV3-1 (or the pseudogene TRBV3-2) and TRBJ2-1; TRBD2 is a possible D gene (5 bases). V lost 4 bases and J lost 8, with 12 bases in between. Looked up from germline, CDR1 is LGHDT and CDR2 is YNNKEL (reference sequence). The CDR3 has 13 residues.

The chain combines TRBV7-2 with TRBJ1-6; 8 bases are shared with TRBD1. V lost 3 bases to trimming and J lost 9 bases; unmatched junction nucleotides: 4. There are 14 residues in the CDR3. Germline CDR1 reads SGHTA; CDR2 reads FQGNSA. The CDR3 region has the DNA TGTGCCAGCAGCTTGGACAGGGAGAGTTCACCCCTCCACTTT. Translated, it gives CASSLDRESSPLHF.

The V gene is TRBV24-1, the J gene TRBJ2-3, with 9 bases lining up with TRBD2. The germline V gene encodes CDR1 KGHDR and CDR2 SFDVKD. Trimming removed 0 bases from V and 0 bases from J; junction bases left unmatched: 3. The CDR3 runs 17 residues. The CDR3 is CATSDLPTSGSTDTQYF. The DNA of the CDR3 is TGTGCCACCAGTGATTTGCCTACTAGCGGGAGCACAGATACGCAGTATTTT.

The chain carries TRBV6-1 and TRBJ1-3; D not certain. Per the germline V gene, CDR1 is MNHNS and CDR2 is SASEGT. V was shortened by 3 bases and J by 2 bases, with 5 bases between the two germline ends. The CDR3 totals 13 residues. The CDR3 DNA sequence: TGTGCCAGCAGTGATGAGGCTGGAAACACCATATATTTT. This codes for CASSDEAGNTIYF.

This clone was found a few times. This chain joins TRBV4-1 and TRBJ1-4; TRBD1 matches 8 bases. From germline, CDR1 is MGHRA and CDR2 YSYEKL. The CDR3 sequence is 17 residues long. The V and J ends lost 3 bases and 0 bases, in that order; junction bases with no gene match: 6. The CDR3 protein is CASSHLTGGTTNEKLFF. The CDR3 DNA reads as TGCGCCAGCAGCCACCTAACAGGGGGGACAACTAATGAAAAACTGTTTTTT.